This TCR beta chain came from a study of T-cell reconstitution after alpha-beta-depleted transplantation in children. Construction of the TCRbeta library involved unique molecular identifiers. MiXCR, applied by TCRdb to the PCR reads, yields one record per CDR3 protein. The data contain about 310,000 distinct CDR3 sequences, approximately 23% of them singletons. About this clonotype: Antigen unknown.

Findings and caveats of the study: Reportedly, alpha-beta T cells present about two months post-transplant originated from several hundred expanded clones of graft origin.

Trimming cost V 3 bases and J 1 base; bases outside gene matches: 8. Looked up from germline, CDR1 is DFQATT and CDR2 is SNEGSKA (reference sequence). This CDR3 region has 15 residues. V usage is TRBV20-1 and J usage is TRBJ1-1; 7 bases map to TRBD1. This TCR derives from a male patient under 18 who had a stem cell transplant for acute lymphoblastic leukemia, so the T cells may come from the graft donor. The sequences come from PBMCs, mostly from graft donor cells, collected 180 days after TCRalphabeta/CD19-depleted stem cell transplant. The CDR3 reads CSASRGQVANTEAFF. CDR3 coding DNA: TGCAGTGCTAGCCGAGGACAGGTCGCGAACACTGAAGCTTTCTTT.